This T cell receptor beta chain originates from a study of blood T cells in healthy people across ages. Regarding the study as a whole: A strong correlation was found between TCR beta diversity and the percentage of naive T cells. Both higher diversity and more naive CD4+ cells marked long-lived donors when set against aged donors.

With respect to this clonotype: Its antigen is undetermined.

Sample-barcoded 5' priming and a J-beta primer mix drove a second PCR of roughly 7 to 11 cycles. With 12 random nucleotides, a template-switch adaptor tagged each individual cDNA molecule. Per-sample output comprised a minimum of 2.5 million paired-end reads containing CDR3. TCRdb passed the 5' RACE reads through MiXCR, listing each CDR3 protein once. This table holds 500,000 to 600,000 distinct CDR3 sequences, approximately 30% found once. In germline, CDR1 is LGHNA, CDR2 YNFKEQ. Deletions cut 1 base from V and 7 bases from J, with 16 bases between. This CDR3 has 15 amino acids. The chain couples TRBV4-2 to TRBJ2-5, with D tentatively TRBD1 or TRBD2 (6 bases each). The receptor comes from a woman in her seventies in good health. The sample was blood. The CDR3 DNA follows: TGTGCCAGCAGCCAAGTGGGGGGCACGGGTGTGACCCAGTACTTC. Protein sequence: CASSQVGGTGVTQYF.